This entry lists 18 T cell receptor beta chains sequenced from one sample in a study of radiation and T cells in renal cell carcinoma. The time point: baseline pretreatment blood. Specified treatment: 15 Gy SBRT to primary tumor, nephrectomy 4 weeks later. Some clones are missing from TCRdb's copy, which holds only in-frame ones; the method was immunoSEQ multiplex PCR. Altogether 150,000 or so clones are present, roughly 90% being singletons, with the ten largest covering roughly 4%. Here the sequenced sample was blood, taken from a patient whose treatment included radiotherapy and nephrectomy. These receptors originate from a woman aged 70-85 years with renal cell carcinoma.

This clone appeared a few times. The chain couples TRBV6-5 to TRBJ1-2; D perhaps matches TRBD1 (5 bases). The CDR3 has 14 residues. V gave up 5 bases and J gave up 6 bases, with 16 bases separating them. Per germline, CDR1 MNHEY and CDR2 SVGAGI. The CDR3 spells CASSAGPRTNGYTF. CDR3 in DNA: TGTGCCAGCAGTGCGGGACCCAGAACCAATGGCTACACCTTC.

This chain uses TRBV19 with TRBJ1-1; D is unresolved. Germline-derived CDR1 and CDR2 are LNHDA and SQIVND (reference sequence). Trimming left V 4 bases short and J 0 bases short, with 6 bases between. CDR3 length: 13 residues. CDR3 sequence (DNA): TGTGCCAGTAGTAGCGCGGTGAACACTGAAGCTTTCTTT. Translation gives CASSSAVNTEAFF.

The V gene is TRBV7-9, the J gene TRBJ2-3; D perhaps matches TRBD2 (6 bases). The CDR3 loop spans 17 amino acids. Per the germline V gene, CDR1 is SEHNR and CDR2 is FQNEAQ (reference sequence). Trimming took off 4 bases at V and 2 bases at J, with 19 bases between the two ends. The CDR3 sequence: CASSSLPGGLNTDTQYF. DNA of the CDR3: TGTGCCAGCAGCTCCCTTCCCGGGGGATTAAACACAGATACGCAGTATTTT.

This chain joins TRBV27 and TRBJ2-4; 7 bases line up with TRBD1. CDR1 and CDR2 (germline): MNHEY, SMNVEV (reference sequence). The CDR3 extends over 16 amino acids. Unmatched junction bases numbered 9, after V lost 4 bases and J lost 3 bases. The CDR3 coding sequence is TGTGCCAGCAGTTCCTGGACAGGAGCACGCAAAAACATTCAGTACTTC. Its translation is CASSSWTGARKNIQYF.

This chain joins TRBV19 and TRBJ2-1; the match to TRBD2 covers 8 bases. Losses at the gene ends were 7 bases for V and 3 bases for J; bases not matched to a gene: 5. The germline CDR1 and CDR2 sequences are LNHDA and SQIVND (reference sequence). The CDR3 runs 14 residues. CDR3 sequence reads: CASTPAGDYNEQFF. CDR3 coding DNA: TGTGCCAGTACCCCAGCGGGGGACTACAATGAGCAGTTCTTC.

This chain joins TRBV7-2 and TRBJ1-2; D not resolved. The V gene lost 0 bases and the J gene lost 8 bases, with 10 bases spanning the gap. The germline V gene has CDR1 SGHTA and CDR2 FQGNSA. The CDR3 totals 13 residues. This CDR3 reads CASSLAGSRGYTF. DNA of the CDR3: TGTGCCAGCAGCTTAGCGGGTAGTCGAGGCTACACCTTC.

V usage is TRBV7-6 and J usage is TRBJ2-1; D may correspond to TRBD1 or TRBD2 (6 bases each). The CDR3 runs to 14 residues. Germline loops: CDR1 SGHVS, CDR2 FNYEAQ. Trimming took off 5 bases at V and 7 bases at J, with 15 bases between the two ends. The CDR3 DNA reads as TGTGCCAGCAGCCTGGGGGGCCTGCCTAATGAGCAGTTCTTC. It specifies CASSLGGLPNEQFF.

CDR3 DNA sequence: TGTGCCAGCAGCTTTCCGGGAACTGAAGCTTTCTTT. Translation: CASSFPGTEAFF. This chain uses TRBV7-9 with TRBJ1-1; D gene unclear. Trimming removed 3 bases from V and 5 bases from J, with 7 bases in between. This CDR3 has 12 residues. Germline V gene sequence: CDR1 SEHNR, CDR2 FQNEAQ (reference sequence). Complete variable domain (other parts from reference TRBV7-9 and TRBJ1-1): DTGVSQNPRHKITKRGQNVTFRCDPISEHNRLYWYRQTLGQGPEFLTYFQNEAQLEKSRLLSDRFSAERPKGSFSTLEIQRTEQGDSAMYLCASSFPGTEAFFGQGTRLTVV.

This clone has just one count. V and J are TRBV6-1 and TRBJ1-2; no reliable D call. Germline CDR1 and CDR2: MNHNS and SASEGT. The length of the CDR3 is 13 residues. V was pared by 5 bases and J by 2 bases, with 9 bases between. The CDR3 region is CASSPARNYGYTF. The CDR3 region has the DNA TGTGCCAGCAGTCCGGCAAGAAACTATGGCTACACCTTC.

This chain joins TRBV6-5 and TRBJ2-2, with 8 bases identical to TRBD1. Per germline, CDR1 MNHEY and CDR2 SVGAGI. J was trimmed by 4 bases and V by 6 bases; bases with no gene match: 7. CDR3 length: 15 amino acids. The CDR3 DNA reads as TGTGCCAGCAGCCTATTAACAGGGGGCACCGGGGAGCTGTTTTTT. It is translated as CASSLLTGGTGELFF.

The CDR3 loop reads CASSAGTGTQYF. CDR3 in DNA: TGTGCCAGCAGTGCGGGAACGGGGACCCAGTACTTC. This chain uses TRBV9 with TRBJ2-5; D possibly corresponds to TRBD2 (6 bases). V lost 5 bases and J 7 bases, leaving 12 bases between the germline ends. The CDR3 is 12 amino acids. The V gene's germline CDR1 is SGDLS and CDR2 YYNGEE.

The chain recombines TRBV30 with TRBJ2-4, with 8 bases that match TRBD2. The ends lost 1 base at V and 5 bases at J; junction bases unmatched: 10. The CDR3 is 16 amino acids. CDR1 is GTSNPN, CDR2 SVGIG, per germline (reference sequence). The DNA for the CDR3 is TGTGCCTGGAGTGGGCCGGGGGGGGCGCGGGAAAACATTCAGTACTTC. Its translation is CAWSGPGGARENIQYF. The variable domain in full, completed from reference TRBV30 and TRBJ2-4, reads SQTIHQWPATLVQPVGSPLSLECTVEGTSNPNLYWYRQAAGRGLQLLFYSVGIGQISSEVPQNLSASRPQDRQFILSSKKLLLSDSGFYLCAWSGPGGARENIQYFGAGTRLSVL.

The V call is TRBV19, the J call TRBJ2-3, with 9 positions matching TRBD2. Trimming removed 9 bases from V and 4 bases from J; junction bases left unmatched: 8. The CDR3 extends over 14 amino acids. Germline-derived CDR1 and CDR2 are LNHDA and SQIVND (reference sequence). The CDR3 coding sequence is TGTGCCAGCAGGGGGACTAGCAACCCAGATACGCAGTATTTT. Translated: CASRGTSNPDTQYF.

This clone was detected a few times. CDR3 coding DNA: TGTGCCTGGAGTGTGGGGTCTGGAAACACCATATATTTT. Protein: CAWSVGSGNTIYF. J is TRBJ1-3 and V is TRBV30; D gene uncertain. V dropped 0 bases and J dropped 1 base, with 4 bases sitting between them. Germline CDR1 reads GTSNPN; CDR2 reads SVGIG (reference sequence). The CDR3 runs to 13 residues.

CDR3 bases: TGTGCCAGCAGCTCGCGCCCGGACAGGGTCAGCTCCTACGAGCAGTACTTC. It translates to CASSSRPDRVSSYEQYF. The rearrangement links TRBV7-9 to TRBJ2-7; 8 bases map to TRBD1. The germline CDR1 and CDR2 sequences are SEHNR and FQNEAQ (reference sequence). There are 17 residues in the CDR3. With V trimmed by 4 bases and J by 0 bases, 11 bases remained unmatched.

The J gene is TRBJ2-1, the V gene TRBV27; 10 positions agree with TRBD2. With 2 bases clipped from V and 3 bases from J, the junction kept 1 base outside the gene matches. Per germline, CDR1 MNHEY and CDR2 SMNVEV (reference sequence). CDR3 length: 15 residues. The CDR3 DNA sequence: TGTGCCAGCAGTTTAATAGCGGGGGGCTACAATGAGCAGTTCTTC. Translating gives CASSLIAGGYNEQFF.

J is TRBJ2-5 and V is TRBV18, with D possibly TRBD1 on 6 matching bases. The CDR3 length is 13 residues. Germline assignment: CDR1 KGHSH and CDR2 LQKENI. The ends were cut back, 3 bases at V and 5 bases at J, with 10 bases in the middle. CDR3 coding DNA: TGTGCCAGCTCACCCCGCCAGGGGGAGACCCAGTACTTC. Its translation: CASSPRQGETQYF.

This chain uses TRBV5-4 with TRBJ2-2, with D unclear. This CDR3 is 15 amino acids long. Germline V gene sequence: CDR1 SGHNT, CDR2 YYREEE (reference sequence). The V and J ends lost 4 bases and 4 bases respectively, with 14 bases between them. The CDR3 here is CASSPRRVATGELFF. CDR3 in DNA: TGTGCCAGCAGCCCTCGACGTGTTGCCACCGGGGAGCTGTTTTTT.